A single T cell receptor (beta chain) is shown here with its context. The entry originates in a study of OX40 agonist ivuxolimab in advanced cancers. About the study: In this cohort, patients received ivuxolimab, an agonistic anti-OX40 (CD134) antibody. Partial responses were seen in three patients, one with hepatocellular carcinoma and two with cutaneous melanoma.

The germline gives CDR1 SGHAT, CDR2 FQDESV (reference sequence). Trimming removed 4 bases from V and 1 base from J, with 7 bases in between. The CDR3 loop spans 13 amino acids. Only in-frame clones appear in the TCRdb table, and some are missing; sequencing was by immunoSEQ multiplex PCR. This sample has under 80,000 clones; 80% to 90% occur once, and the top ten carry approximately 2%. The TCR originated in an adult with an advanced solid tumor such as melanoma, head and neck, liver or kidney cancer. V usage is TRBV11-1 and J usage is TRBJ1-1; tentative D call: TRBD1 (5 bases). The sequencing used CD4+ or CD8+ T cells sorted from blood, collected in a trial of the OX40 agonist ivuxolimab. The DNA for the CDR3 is TGTGCCAGCAGCTCGACAGAGAACACTGAAGCTTTCTTT. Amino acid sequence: CASSSTENTEAFF.